These T cell receptor beta chains were read from a single sample in a study of T cells in Graves' hyperthyroidism and ophthalmopathy. Each CDR3 protein is one row after TCRdb ran MiXCR on the multiplex PCR reads. This table holds about 210,000 distinct CDR3 sequences, roughly a sixth found once. The specimen sequenced was blood. The receptors shown here come from a man aged 45 to 65 with Graves' hyperthyroidism. Each CDR3 is given with its conserved first and last residue. The D gene is left open where the match is weak. Clone size appears in some rows only: once, few, many, or a class for an expanded clone.

size	D	V	J	DNA	CDR3
many	-	TRBV28	TRBJ1-2	TGTGCCAGCAGTTTTATGGGGTCCAATGGCTACACCTTC	CASSFMGSNGYTF
once	TRBD1	TRBV6-5	TRBJ2-1	TGTGCCAGCAGTTACACAGGGGGCGCGAGTGATGAGCAGTTCTTC	CASSYTGGASDEQFF
once	TRBD2	TRBV24-1	TRBJ2-3	TGTGCCACCAGTGAAGCGGGAGCGAATCCTAGCACAGATACGCAGTATTTT	CATSEAGANPSTDTQYF
-	TRBD1	TRBV2	TRBJ1-2	TGTGCCAGCAACCGGGACAGGGACAGTGGCTACACCTTC	CASNRDRDSGYTF
many	-	TRBV30	TRBJ1-1	TGTGCCTGGAGCCCCCACCGGACGGTGAACACTGAAGCTTTCTTT	CAWSPHRTVNTEAFF
many	-	TRBV20-1	TRBJ1-4	TGCAGTGCCGCCGAAGGCACAGGTGAAAAACTGTTTTTT	CSAAEGTGEKLFF
many	-	TRBV28	TRBJ2-7	TGTGCCAGCAGTTTGACCCCAGATACCTACGAGCAGTACTTC	CASSLTPDTYEQYF
many	TRBD2	TRBV18	TRBJ2-3	TGTGCCAGCTCACCTAGCGGGGGAAGCACAGATACGCAGTATTTT	CASSPSGGSTDTQYF
many	-	TRBV20-1	TRBJ2-3	TGCAGTGCCCTGAGTTCAGTCGGCACAGATACGCAGTATTTT	CSALSSVGTDTQYF
few	TRBD2	TRBV27	TRBJ2-5	TGTGCCAGCAGTTTATTCTCGGGGACTAGCAGGGAGACCCAGTACTTC	CASSLFSGTSRETQYF
few	-	TRBV6-2/TRBV6-3	TRBJ2-1	TGTGCCAGCAGTGCCACCCCGGACAGTTCCTACAATGAGCAGTTCTTC	CASSATPDSSYNEQFF
few	-	TRBV20-1	TRBJ1-1	TGCAGTGTTTTGGAGACAAGAAACACTGAAGCTTTCTTT	CSVLETRNTEAFF
many	TRBD2	TRBV7-3	TRBJ2-1	TGTGCCAGCAGCCCGGGGACTAGCGGGGGCAATGAGCAGTTCTTC	CASSPGTSGGNEQFF
-	TRBD1	TRBV6-5	TRBJ1-1	TGTGCCAGCAGTTACGGGACAGGGTACGCTGAAGCTTTCTTT	CASSYGTGYAEAFF
many	-	TRBV28	TRBJ1-5	TGTGCCAGCAGTTTACTGGGGCGAGGCAATCAGCCCCAGCATTTT	CASSLLGRGNQPQHF
-	-	TRBV10-3	TRBJ1-4	TGTGCCATCAGTGAGTCGGGCAGCTTTAGAGGAAAACTGTTTTTT	CAISESGSFRGKLFF
few	-	TRBV25-1	TRBJ2-1	TGTGCCAGCAGTGAGGGAGGCAGCTCCTACAATGAGCAGTTCTTC	CASSEGGSSYNEQFF
many	-	TRBV2	TRBJ2-5	TGTGCCAGCGGACCTAGGCAGGGGCGAGGAGAGACCCAGTACTTC	CASGPRQGRGETQYF
many	-	TRBV28	TRBJ2-7	TGTGCCGTGGGGGGCTTGAGGGACTACGAGCAGTACTTC	CAVGGLRDYEQYF
-	-	TRBV4-2	TRBJ2-2	TGTGCCAGCAGCCCTCCGGGACGAGAGACCGGGGAGCTGTTTTTT	CASSPPGRETGELFF
many	-	TRBV12-3/TRBV12-4	TRBJ2-3	TGTGCCAGCAGTTTCCGCCTAGTGGGCCCGGATACGCAGTATTTT	CASSFRLVGPDTQYF
-	TRBD1	TRBV20-1	TRBJ1-1	TGCAGTGCAGGCCGGACAGGGATGACTGAAGCTTTCTTT	CSAGRTGMTEAFF
-	TRBD2	TRBV7-3	TRBJ2-3	TGTGCCAGCAGCTTATTAGCGGGAGTTGCAGATACGCAGTATTTT	CASSLLAGVADTQYF